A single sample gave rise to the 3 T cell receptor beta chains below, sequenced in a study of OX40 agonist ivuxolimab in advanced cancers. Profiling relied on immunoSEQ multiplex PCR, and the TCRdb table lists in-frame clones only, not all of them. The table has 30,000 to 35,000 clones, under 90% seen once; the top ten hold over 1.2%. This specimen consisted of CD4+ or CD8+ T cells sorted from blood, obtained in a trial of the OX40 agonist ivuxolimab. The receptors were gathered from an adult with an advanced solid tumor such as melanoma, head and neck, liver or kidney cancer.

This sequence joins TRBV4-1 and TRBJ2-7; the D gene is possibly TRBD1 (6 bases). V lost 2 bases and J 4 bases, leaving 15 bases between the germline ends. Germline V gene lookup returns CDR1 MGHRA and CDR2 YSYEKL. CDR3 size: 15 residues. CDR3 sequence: CASSQSVQGRYEQYF. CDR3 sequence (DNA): TGCGCCAGCAGCCAATCAGTACAGGGAAGGTACGAGCAGTACTTC.

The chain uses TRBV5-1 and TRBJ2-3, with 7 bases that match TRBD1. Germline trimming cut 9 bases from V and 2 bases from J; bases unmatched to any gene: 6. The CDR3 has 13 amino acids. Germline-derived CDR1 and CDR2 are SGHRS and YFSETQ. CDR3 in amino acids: CATGTEDTDTQYF. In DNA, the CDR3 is TGCGCCACCGGGACAGAAGACACAGATACGCAGTATTTT.

The CDR3, as DNA: TGCGCCAGCAGCTTGTATCAGGGGGAGAATGAGCAGTTCTTC. Protein: CASSLYQGENEQFF. This sequence joins TRBV5-1 and TRBJ2-1; 7 positions match TRBD1. This CDR3 has 14 amino acids. The germline CDR1 and CDR2 sequences are SGHRS and YFSETQ. V shed 1 base, J shed 7 bases, and the junction held 5 bases outside the gene matches.